This entry is about one T cell receptor (beta chain). No antigen is known for it. CDR1 is SGHRS, CDR2 YFSETQ, per germline. V lost 4 bases and J 2 bases, leaving 9 bases between the germline ends. This CDR3 contains 13 residues. This sample is drawn from a study of shared clonotypes between healthy human individuals. Across the whole study: There were three CD4 naive, three CD4 memory, two CD8 naive and one CD8 memory plates per donor. Overall study results and limits: Shared across a few donors were about 4.6% of the naive CD4 clonotypes.

Using immunoSEQ multiplex PCR, the repertoire was profiled, and TCRdb retains in-frame clones only, with some absent. The sample holds 630,000 or so clones, nearly 98% seen once. CD45RO-negative, CCR7-positively selected cells formed the naive CD8 fraction, excluding terminally differentiated effector memory CD45RA+ cells. The sample taken for sequencing was naive CD8+ T cells sorted from blood. The TCR originated in a man aged 25-40 years in good health. The rearrangement joins TRBV5-1 to TRBJ1-1; a weak D match, TRBD1 (5 bases). The DNA of the CDR3 is TGCGCCAGCAGCCGGGACTACAACACTGAAGCTTTCTTT. It encodes CASSRDYNTEAFF.